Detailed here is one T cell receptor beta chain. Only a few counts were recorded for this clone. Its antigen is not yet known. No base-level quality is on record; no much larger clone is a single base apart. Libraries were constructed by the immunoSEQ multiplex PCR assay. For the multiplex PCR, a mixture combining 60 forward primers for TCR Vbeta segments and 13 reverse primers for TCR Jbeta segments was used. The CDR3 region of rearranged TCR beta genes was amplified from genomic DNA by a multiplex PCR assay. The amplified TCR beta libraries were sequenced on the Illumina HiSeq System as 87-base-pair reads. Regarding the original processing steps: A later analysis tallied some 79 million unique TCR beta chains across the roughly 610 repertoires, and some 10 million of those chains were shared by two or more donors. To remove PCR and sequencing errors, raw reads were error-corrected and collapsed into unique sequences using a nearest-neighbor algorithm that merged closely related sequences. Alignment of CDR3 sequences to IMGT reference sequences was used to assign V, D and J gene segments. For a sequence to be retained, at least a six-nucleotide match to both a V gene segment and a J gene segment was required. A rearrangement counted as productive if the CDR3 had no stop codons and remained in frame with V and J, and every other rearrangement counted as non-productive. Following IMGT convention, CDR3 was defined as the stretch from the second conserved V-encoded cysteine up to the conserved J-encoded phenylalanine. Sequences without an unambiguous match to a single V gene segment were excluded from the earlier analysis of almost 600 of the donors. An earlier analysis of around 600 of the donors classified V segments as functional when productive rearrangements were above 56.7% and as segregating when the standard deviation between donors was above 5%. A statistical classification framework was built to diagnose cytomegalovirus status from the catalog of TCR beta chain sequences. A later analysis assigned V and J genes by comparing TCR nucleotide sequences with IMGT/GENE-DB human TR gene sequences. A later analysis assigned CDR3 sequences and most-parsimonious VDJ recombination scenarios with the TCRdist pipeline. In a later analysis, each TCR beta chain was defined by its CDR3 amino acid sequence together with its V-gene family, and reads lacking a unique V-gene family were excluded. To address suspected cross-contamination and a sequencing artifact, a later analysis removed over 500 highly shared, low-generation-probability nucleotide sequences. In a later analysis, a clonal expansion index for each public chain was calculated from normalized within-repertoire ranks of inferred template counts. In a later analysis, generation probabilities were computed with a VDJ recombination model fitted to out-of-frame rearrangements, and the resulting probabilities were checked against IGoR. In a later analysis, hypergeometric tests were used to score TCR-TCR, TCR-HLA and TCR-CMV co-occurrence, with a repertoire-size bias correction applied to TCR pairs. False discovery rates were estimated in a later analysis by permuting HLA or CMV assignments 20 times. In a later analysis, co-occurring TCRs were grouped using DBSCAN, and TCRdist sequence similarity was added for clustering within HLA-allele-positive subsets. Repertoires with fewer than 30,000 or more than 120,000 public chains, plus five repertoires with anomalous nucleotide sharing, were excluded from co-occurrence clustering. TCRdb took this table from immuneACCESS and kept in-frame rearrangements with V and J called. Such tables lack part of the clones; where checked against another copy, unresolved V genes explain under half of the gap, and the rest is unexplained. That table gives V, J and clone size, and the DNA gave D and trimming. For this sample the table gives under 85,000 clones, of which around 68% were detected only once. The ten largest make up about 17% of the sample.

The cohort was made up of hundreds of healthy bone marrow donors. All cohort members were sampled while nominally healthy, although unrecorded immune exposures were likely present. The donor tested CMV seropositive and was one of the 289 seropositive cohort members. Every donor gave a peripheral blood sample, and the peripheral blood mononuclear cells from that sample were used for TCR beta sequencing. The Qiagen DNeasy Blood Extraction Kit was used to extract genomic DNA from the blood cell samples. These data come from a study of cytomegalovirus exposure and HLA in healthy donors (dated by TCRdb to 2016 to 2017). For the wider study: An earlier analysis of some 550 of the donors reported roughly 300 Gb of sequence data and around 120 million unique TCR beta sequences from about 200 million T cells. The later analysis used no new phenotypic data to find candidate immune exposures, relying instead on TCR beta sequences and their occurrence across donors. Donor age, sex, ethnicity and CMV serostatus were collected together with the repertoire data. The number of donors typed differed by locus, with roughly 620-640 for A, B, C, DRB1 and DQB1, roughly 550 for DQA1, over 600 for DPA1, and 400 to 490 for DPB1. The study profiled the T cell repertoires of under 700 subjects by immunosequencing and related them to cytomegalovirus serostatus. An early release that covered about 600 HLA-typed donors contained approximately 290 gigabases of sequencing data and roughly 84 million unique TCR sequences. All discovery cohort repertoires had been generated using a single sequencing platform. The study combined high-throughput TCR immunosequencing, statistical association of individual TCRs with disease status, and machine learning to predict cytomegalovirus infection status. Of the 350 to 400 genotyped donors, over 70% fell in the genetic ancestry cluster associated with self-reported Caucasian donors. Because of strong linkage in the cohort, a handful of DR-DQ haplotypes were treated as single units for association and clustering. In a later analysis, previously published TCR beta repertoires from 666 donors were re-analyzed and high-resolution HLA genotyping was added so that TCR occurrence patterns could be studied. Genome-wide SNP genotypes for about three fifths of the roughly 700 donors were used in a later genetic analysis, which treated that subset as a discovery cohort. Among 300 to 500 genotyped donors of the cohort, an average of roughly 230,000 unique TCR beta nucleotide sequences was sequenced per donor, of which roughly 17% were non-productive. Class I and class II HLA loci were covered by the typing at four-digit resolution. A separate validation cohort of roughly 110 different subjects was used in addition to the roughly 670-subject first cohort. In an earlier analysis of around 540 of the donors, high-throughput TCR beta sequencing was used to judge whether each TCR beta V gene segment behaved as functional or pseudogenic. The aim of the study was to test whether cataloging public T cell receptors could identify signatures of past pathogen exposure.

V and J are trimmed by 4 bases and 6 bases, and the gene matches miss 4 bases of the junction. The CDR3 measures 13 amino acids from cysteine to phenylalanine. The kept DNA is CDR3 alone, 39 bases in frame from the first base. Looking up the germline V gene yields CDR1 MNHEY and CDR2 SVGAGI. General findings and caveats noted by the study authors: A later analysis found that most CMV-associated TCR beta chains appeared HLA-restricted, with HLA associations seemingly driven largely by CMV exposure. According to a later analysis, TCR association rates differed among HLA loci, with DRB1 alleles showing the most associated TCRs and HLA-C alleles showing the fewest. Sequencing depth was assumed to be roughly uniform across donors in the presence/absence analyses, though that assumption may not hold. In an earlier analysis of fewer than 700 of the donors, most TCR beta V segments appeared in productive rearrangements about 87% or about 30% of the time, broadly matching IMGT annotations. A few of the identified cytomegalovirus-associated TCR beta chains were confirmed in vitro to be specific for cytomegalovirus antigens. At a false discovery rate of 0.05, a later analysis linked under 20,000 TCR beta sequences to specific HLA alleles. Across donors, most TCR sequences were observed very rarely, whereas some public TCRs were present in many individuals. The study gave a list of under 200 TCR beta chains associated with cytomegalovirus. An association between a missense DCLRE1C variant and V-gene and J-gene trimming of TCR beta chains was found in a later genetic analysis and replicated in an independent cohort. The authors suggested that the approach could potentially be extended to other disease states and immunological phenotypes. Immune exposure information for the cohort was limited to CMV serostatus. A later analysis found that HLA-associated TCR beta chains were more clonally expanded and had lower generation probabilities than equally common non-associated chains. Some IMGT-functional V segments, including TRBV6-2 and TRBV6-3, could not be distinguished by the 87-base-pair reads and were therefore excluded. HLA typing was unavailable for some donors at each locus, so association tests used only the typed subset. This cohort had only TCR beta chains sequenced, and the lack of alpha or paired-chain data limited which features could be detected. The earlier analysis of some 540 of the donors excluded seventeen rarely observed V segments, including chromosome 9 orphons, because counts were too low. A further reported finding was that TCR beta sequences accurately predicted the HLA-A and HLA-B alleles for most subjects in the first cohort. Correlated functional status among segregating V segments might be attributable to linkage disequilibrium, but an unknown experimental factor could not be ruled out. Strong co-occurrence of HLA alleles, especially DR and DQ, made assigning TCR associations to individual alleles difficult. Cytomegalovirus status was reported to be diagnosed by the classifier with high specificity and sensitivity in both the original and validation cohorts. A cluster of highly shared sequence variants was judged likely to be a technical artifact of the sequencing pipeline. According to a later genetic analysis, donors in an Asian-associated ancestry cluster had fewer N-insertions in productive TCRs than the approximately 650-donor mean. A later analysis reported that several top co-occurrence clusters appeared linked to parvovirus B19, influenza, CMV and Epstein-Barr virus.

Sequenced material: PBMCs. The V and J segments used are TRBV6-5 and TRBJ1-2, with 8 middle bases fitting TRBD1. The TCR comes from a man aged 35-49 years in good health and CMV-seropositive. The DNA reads TGTGCCAGCAGTTGGACAGGGACCGATGGCTACACCTTC. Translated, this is CASSWTGTDGYTF.